This TCR beta chain stems from a study of blood T cell repertoires in COVID-19. Study at large: The cDNA or gDNA used as material had been derived from T cells, B-cell-depleted T cells, or PBMCs.

The data were produced by immunoSEQ multiplex PCR, yet TCRdb's version contains in-frame clones alone and is incomplete. The sample lists about 72,000 clones, roughly 82% occurring once. Trimming took 5 bases from V and 4 from J; bases not matched to a gene: 8. Per the germline V gene, CDR1 is SGHRS and CDR2 is YFSETQ. This CDR3 region has 15 residues. The clonotype comes from a human donor in a cohort sampled during active COVID-19. The sequencing input was peripheral blood. The genes are TRBV5-1 and TRBJ2-1, with 8 bases lining up with TRBD2. The DNA of the CDR3 is TGCGCCAGCAGTAATACCCCTAGCGGGTACAATGAGCAGTTCTTC. It encodes CASSNTPSGYNEQFF.